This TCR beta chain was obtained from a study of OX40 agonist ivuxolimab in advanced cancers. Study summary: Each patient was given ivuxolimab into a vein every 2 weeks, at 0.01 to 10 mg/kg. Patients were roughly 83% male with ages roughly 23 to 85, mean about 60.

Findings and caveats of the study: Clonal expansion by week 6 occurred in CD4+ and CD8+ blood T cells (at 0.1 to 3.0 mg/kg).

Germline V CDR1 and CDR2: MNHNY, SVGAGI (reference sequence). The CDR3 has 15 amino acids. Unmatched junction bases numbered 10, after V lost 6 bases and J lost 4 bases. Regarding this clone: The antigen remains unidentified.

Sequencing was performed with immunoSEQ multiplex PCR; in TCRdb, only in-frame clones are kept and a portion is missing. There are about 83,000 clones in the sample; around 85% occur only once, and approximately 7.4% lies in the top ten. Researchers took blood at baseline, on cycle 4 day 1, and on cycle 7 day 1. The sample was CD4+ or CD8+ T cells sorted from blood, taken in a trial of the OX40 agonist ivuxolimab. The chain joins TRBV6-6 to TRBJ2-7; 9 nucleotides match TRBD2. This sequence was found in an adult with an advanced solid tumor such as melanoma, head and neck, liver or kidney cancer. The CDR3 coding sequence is TGTGCCAGCAGCCGAATAGCGGGAGCGGCTTACGAGCAGTACTTC. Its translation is CASSRIAGAAYEQYF.